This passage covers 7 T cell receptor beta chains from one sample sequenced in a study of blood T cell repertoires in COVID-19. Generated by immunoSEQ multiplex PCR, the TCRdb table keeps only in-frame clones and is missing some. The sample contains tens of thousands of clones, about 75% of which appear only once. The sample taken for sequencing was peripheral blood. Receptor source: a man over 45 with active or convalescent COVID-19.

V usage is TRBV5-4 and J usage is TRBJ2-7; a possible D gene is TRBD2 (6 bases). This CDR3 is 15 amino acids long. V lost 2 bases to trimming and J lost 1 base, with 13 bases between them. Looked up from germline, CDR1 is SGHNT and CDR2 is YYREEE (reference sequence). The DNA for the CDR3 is TGTGCCAGCAGCTTTCCGACGGGAGTATCCTACGAGCAGTACTTC. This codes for CASSFPTGVSYEQYF.

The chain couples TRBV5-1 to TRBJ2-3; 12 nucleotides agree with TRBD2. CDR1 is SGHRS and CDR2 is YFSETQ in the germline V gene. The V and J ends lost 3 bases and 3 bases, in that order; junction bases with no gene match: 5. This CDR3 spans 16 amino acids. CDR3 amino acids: CASSSELAGGTDTQYF. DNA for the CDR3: TGCGCCAGCAGCTCCGAACTAGCGGGGGGTACAGATACGCAGTATTTT.

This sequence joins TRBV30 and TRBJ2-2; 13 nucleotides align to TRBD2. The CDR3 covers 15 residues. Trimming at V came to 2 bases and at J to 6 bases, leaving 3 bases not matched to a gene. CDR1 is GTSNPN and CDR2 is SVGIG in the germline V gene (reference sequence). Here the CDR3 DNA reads TGTGCCTGGAGTAGAGGACTAGCGGGAGCCGGGGAGCTGTTTTTT. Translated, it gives CAWSRGLAGAGELFF.

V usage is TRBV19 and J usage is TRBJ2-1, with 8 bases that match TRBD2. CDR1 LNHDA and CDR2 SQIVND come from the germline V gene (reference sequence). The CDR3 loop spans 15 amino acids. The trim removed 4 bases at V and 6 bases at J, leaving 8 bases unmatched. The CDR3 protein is CASSRLRGGVNEQFF. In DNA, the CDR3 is TGTGCCAGTAGTAGGCTTCGGGGGGGTGTCAATGAGCAGTTCTTC.

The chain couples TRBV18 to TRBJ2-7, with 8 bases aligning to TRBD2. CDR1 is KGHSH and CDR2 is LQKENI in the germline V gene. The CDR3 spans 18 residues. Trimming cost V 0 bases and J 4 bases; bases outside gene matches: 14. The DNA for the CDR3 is TGTGCCAGCTCACCACCGCTGTACTCCGGGAGGGCCTCGTACGAGCAGTACTTC. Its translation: CASSPPLYSGRASYEQYF.

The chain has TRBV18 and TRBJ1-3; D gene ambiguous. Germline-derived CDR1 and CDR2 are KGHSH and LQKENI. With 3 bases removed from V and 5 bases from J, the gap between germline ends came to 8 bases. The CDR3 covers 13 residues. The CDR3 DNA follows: TGTGCCAGCTCACCCGACTCCCGAAACACCATATATTTT. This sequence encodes CASSPDSRNTIYF.

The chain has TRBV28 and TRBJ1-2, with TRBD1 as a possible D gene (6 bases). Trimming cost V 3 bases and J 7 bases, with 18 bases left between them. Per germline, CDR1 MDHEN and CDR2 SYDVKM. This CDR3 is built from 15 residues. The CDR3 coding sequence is TGTGCCAGCAGTTTGTTCGGGGCTCAGGGGTCTGGCTACACCTTC. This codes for CASSLFGAQGSGYTF.